This paragraph covers one TCR beta chain sequence. Here immunoSEQ multiplex PCR was the method, and the copy in TCRdb shows in-frame clones only, minus some. This table has about 13,000 clones, roughly 93% appearing once. These data belong to a study of blood T cell repertoires in COVID-19. CDR1 MNHEY and CDR2 SVGAGI come from the germline V gene. V lost 6 bases and J 7 bases, leaving 19 bases between the germline ends. The length of the CDR3 is 15 residues. The specimen sequenced was peripheral blood. V usage is TRBV6-5 and J usage is TRBJ1-5; D is possibly TRBD1 (6 bases). The clonotype was recovered from a human donor in a cohort sampled during active COVID-19. The CDR3 is CASRKGGENGQPQHF. CDR3 DNA: TGTGCCAGCAGAAAAGGGGGGGAAAATGGCCAGCCCCAGCATTTT.